This TCR beta chain was profiled in a study of early T cells in non-severe SARS-CoV-2 infection. On the study more broadly: Alpha and beta chains were unpaired, from unsorted whole-blood bulk RNA.

This clonotype was observed at least ten times. Its antigen is currently unknown. Study results and caveats: The matching step, a VDJdb search, favored anti-spike CD8 responses and missed private and CD4 specificities.

Unmatched junction bases numbered 7, after V lost 4 bases and J lost 4 bases. In germline, CDR1 is SGHRS, CDR2 YFSETQ. CDR3 size: 14 residues. Each single cDNA molecule received a unique molecular identifier. MiXCR, run by TCRdb on the 5' RACE reads, gives a single entry per CDR3 protein. The data show about 50,000 distinct CDR3 sequences, approximately 8.5% seen once. The receptor was derived from an adult who was a healthcare worker with PCR-confirmed SARS-CoV-2 infection or an uninfected control (not recorded which). Sample: whole blood. V is TRBV5-1 and J is TRBJ1-1; 7 bases line up with TRBD1. The CDR3 protein is CASSLTGVLTEAFF. DNA of the CDR3: TGCGCCAGCAGCCTAACAGGGGTCCTCACTGAAGCTTTCTTT.